The clone carrying this T cell receptor beta chain was observed at least ten times. The data stem from a study of low-dose radiotherapy and immunotherapy resistance in tumors. About the research overall: Cohort 1 was given 0.5 Gy fractions every 2 weeks, 6.5 Gy in total. Fractions of 1 Gy went to Cohort 2 every two weeks, for 13 Gy over 26 weeks.

Germline values: CDR1 SGHRS, CDR2 YFSETQ. Between the trimmed V and J ends, which lost 4 bases and 0 bases, there was a span of 7 bases. This CDR3 is 13 amino acids long. Time point indicated: after trial treatment. Treatment given: LDRT plus nivolumab, ipilimumab, low-dose cyclophosphamide and aspirin (RACIN trial). As their treatment, donors received nivolumab, ipilimumab, aspirin, low-dose cyclophosphamide and low-dose radiotherapy. Eligibility criteria specified advanced solid malignancies devoid of tumor-infiltrating lymphocytes. TRAV and TRBV primers primed cDNA for both TCRalpha and TCRbeta. The PCR that amplified TCRs ran for 20 cycles, relying on a constant-region primer and a V-primer adapter. TCRdb re-derived calls from the reads in MiXCR, one entry per CDR3 protein. The repertoire consists of 35,000 to 45,000 distinct CDR3 sequences, with less than 30% occurring once and the leading ten covering around 10%.

The sequence came from a male donor with prostate cancer. The chain is built from TRBV5-1 and TRBJ2-5; unclear D gene. The sample consisted of PBMCs, taken after low-dose radiotherapy plus immunotherapy. The CDR3: CASSREYQETQYF. CDR3 DNA sequence: TGCGCCAGCAGCCGAGAGTACCAAGAGACCCAGTACTTC.